Presented here are 16 T cell receptor beta chains from one specimen sequenced in a study of cytomegalovirus exposure and HLA in healthy donors. The PCR was carried out with 60 Vbeta primers and 13 Jbeta primers. TCRdb keeps only in-frame clones here, not all; method: immunoSEQ multiplex PCR. The sample includes fewer than 250,000 clones, approximately 86% of them seen just once. The sample comprised PBMCs. The origin of the receptors is a woman aged 18-30 years in good health and CMV-seronegative.

Written as DNA, the CDR3 is TGTGCCAGCAGTTTGGACTCGATGAACACTGAAGCTTTCTTT. This gives the protein CASSLDSMNTEAFF. V usage is TRBV27 and J usage is TRBJ1-1, with unresolved D. Germline V gives CDR1 MNHEY, CDR2 SMNVEV (reference sequence). The CDR3 extends over 14 amino acids. The ends were cut back, 3 bases at V and 0 bases at J, with 8 bases in the middle.

This clone was counted only a few times. V and J are TRBV6-5 and TRBJ1-1; TRBD1 agrees at 7 bases. The CDR3 runs to 14 residues. Germline V gene data show CDR1 as MNHEY and CDR2 as SVGAGI. V dropped 6 bases and J dropped 0; count of bases not matched to a gene: 4. In DNA, the CDR3 is TGTGCCAGCAGAAGGGGGCGGATGAACACTGAAGCTTTCTTT. Translated, it gives CASRRGRMNTEAFF.

This chain connects TRBV30 to TRBJ1-6; D is undetermined. Deletions cut 4 bases from V and 0 bases from J, with 19 bases between. The germline gives CDR1 GTSNPN, CDR2 SVGIG (reference sequence). The CDR3 extends over 18 amino acids. CDR3 sequence reads: CAWTDIRRWSSYNSPLHF. The CDR3 nucleotides read TGTGCCTGGACCGATATTAGACGGTGGAGCTCCTATAATTCACCCCTCCACTTT.

The chain combines TRBV11-1 with TRBJ2-1; 12 bases map to TRBD2. V lost 4 bases to trimming and J lost 7 bases; unmatched junction nucleotides: 5. Germline CDR1 and CDR2: SGHAT and FQDESV (reference sequence). The CDR3 consists of 15 residues. For the CDR3, the DNA is TGTGCCAGCAGCTGGACTAGCGGGGTTTTAAATGAGCAGTTCTTC. Encoded protein: CASSWTSGVLNEQFF. The whole variable domain, remainder taken from reference TRBV11-1 and TRBJ2-1, is EAEVAQSPRYKITEKSQAVAFWCDPISGHATLYWYRQILGQGPELLVQFQDESVVDDSQLPKDRFSAERLKGVDSTLKIQPAELGDSAMYLCASSWTSGVLNEQFFGPGTRLTVL.

This clone was seen only a few times. V usage is TRBV4-1 and J usage is TRBJ1-1; 9 positions match TRBD1. The V gene's germline CDR1 is MGHRA and CDR2 YSYEKL. The ends lost 9 bases at V and 5 bases at J; junction bases unmatched: 10. The CDR3 spans 14 residues. The DNA of the CDR3 is TGCGCCAGTAGTCCGGGACAGGGAGGGACTGAAGCTTTCTTT. Protein sequence: CASSPGQGGTEAFF.

CDR3 sequence (DNA): TGTGCCAGCAGCCGAGGTGGAGCCGGGGAGCTGTTTTTT. Residues: CASSRGGAGELFF. The gene calls are TRBV11-3 and TRBJ2-2; no clear D gene. The CDR3 runs to 13 residues. The germline V gene has CDR1 SGHNT and CDR2 YENEEA. V gave up 5 bases and J gave up 6 bases, with 10 bases separating them.

The chain combines TRBV27 with TRBJ2-7, with TRBD1 identical over 9 bases. Germline CDR1 and CDR2: MNHEY and SMNVEV (reference sequence). The CDR3 is 13 amino acids. J gave up 2 bases and V 10 bases, and 6 bases lay outside the gene matches. The CDR3 loop is CATGTGRTYEQYF. Here the CDR3 DNA reads TGTGCCACCGGGACAGGGAGGACCTACGAGCAGTACTTC.

The rearrangement uses TRBV6-5 and TRBJ2-5, with 7 bases fitting TRBD2. CDR1 MNHEY and CDR2 SVGAGI come from the germline V gene. CDR3 size: 12 residues. With V trimmed by 2 bases and J by 7 bases, 1 base remained unmatched. The CDR3 DNA is TGTGCCAGCAGTTACGGGGGGGGGACCCAGTACTTC. As protein: CASSYGGGTQYF.

This rearrangement joins TRBV25-1 to TRBJ2-3; D is unclear. V was trimmed by 8 bases and J by 4 bases, leaving 4 bases between them. The CDR3 is 10 amino acids. CDR1 and CDR2 (germline): MGHDK, SYGVNS. The CDR3 protein is CASRSDTQYF. The CDR3 DNA is TGTGCCAGCCGGTCAGATACGCAGTATTTT. Variable domain in full (rest from reference TRBV25-1 and TRBJ2-3): EADIYQTPRYLVIGTGKKITLECSQTMGHDKMYWYQQDPGMELHLIHYSYGVNSTEKGDLSSESTVSRIRTEHFPLTLESARPSHTSQYLCASRSDTQYFGPGTRLTVL.

The CDR3 DNA follows: TGCGCCAGTCAGACTCTAGGCTCCTACAATGAGCAGTTCTTC. Protein: CASQTLGSYNEQFF. This chain uses TRBV4-1 with TRBJ2-1; the D is unclear. CDR3 length: 14 amino acids. CDR1 is MGHRA, CDR2 YSYEKL, per germline. Trimming pared 9 bases from V and 0 bases from J, leaving 12 bases between.

This clone was detected once. V is TRBV4-2 and J is TRBJ1-2; D gene ambiguous. Germline V CDR1 and CDR2: LGHNA, YNFKEQ. There are 15 residues in the CDR3. The V end was cut by 0 bases, the J end by 5 bases, with 13 bases between. CDR3 sequence (DNA): TGTGCCAGCAGCCAAGAAGTGCACATGCTGTATGGCTACACCTTC. It encodes CASSQEVHMLYGYTF.

The V gene is TRBV7-6, the J gene TRBJ2-1, with 12 bases identical to TRBD2. Germline V gene data show CDR1 as SGHVS and CDR2 as FNYEAQ. After removal of 1 base from V and 6 bases from J, the junction contained 7 bases not matched to a gene. The length of the CDR3 is 17 residues. DNA for the CDR3: TGTGCCAGCAGCTTAGGGCTAGCGGGGGGGCTCGGCAATGAGCAGTTCTTC. Translated, it gives CASSLGLAGGLGNEQFF.

Written as DNA, the CDR3 is TGTGCCAGCAGCTACAGGGGGCAGGCAGACCTTAACTATGGCTACACCTTC. Translated: CASSYRGQADLNYGYTF. This chain uses TRBV9 with TRBJ1-2, with 9 bases fitting TRBD1. CDR1 is SGDLS and CDR2 is YYNGEE in the germline V gene. V dropped 4 bases and J dropped 1; count of bases not matched to a gene: 11. This CDR3 has 17 residues.

CDR3 region: CASSLAGGPETYEQYF. CDR3 nucleotide sequence: TGTGCCAGCAGCTTAGCGGGAGGCCCCGAAACCTACGAGCAGTACTTC. This chain uses TRBV7-6 with TRBJ2-7; weak D call: TRBD2 (6 bases). Trimming shortened V by 0 bases and J by 2 bases, and 14 bases separated the two germline ends. The germline V gene encodes CDR1 SGHVS and CDR2 FNYEAQ. CDR3 size: 16 residues.

The rearrangement links TRBV14 to TRBJ2-1; 8 bases line up with TRBD1. The V gene end was trimmed by 4 bases and the J gene end by 2 bases; junction bases not matched to a gene: 7. The CDR3 is made up of 16 amino acids. CDR1 and CDR2 (germline): SGHDN, FVKESK. CDR3 residues: CASSLDRGPPYNEQFF. The DNA of the CDR3 is TGTGCCAGCAGCCTCGACAGGGGACCTCCCTACAATGAGCAGTTCTTC.

The rearrangement links TRBV4-1 to TRBJ2-3; possibly TRBD2 for D (7 bases). Trimming removed 0 bases at V and 5 bases at J, with 15 bases between. Per the germline V gene, CDR1 is MGHRA and CDR2 is YSYEKL. CDR3 length equals 16 residues. Here the CDR3 DNA reads TGCGCCAGCAGCCAAGATCTGGGAGGGGGGGAAGATACGCAGTATTTT. It is translated as CASSQDLGGGEDTQYF.